These 24 T cell receptor beta chains were sequenced from one sample in a study of blood T cell repertoires in COVID-19. Clones were sequenced by immunoSEQ multiplex PCR, and TCRdb holds only the in-frame ones, with some missing. The sample has 250,000 to 300,000 clones, about nine tenths seen once; the top ten hold about 1.7%. The specimen was PBMCs or T cells enriched from blood (not recorded which). The receptors were sampled from a woman in her forties who had recovered from COVID-19.

The chain joins TRBV30 to TRBJ1-3; possible D gene TRBD1, 5 bases. Trimming stripped 3 bases from V and 7 bases from J, with 10 bases between. Looked up from germline, CDR1 is GTSNPN and CDR2 is SVGIG (reference sequence). This CDR3 has 12 residues. CDR3 sequence: CAWRPGRNTIYF. The CDR3 nucleotides read TGTGCCTGGAGACCAGGGAGGAACACCATATATTTT.

The rearrangement joins TRBV2 to TRBJ1-5; D is ambiguous. Trimming cost V 1 base and J 7 bases, with 5 bases left between them. The CDR3 loop spans 12 amino acids. CDR1 SNHLY and CDR2 FYNNEI come from the germline V gene. The CDR3 sequence is CASSEDRQPQHF. The CDR3 DNA follows: TGTGCCAGCAGTGAAGACAGACAGCCCCAGCATTTT.

This clone was observed once. The chain joins TRBV7-9 to TRBJ1-1; 8 bases are a match to TRBD1. This CDR3 has 17 amino acids. After removal of 1 base from V and 3 bases from J, the junction contained 10 bases not matched to a gene. Germline loops: CDR1 SEHNR, CDR2 FQNEAQ (reference sequence). The DNA for the CDR3 is TGTGCCAGCAGCTTAGGCCAGGGGGCGCGACTGGACACTGAAGCTTTCTTT. It specifies CASSLGQGARLDTEAFF.

CDR3: CASSLDRATNEKLFF. Written as DNA, the CDR3 is TGTGCCAGCAGTCTAGACAGGGCAACTAATGAAAAACTGTTTTTT. The J gene is TRBJ1-4, the V gene TRBV28, with TRBD1 identical over 7 bases. Germline V gene lookup returns CDR1 MDHEN and CDR2 SYDVKM. The CDR3 sequence is 15 residues long. J was trimmed by 0 bases and V by 5 bases; bases with no gene match: 3.

The CDR3 DNA reads TGTGCCAGCAGTGAGGGACTAGCGGTCTACGAGCAGTACTTC. Translated: CASSEGLAVYEQYF. The chain couples TRBV25-1 to TRBJ2-7; 11 bases agree with TRBD2. The germline gives CDR1 MGHDK, CDR2 SYGVNS. Unmatched junction bases numbered 1, after V lost 3 bases and J lost 3 bases. The CDR3 is 14 amino acids.

V and J are TRBV7-9 and TRBJ1-4, with TRBD1 identical over 8 bases. Per germline, CDR1 SEHNR and CDR2 FQNEAQ (reference sequence). The junction had 6 bases not matched to a gene; V was cut back by 5 bases and J by 4 bases. The CDR3 is 15 residues long. CDR3 protein: CASSASGGLNEKLFF. The CDR3 region has the DNA TGTGCCAGCAGCGCCTCAGGGGGCCTTAATGAAAAACTGTTTTTT.

The chain is built from TRBV5-5 and TRBJ2-1; TRBD2 might be the D (6 bases). CDR3 length: 16 amino acids. Germline V CDR1 and CDR2: SGHKS, YYEKEE (reference sequence). V lost 2 bases and J 6 bases, leaving 18 bases between the germline ends. This chain's CDR3 is CASSFSPGTLSNEQFF. CDR3 DNA: TGTGCCAGCAGCTTCTCCCCCGGGACTTTATCCAATGAGCAGTTCTTC.

CDR3 DNA sequence: TGTGCCAGCAGCTTAGGGCGGGGGGCGTCTGAAGCTTTCTTT. This gives the protein CASSLGRGASEAFF. V gene TRBV7-6 combines with J gene TRBJ1-1; weak D call: TRBD1 (6 bases). The CDR3 extends over 14 amino acids. V was trimmed by 1 base and J by 6 bases, leaving 12 bases between them. CDR1 and CDR2 (germline): SGHVS, FNYEAQ.

The chain has TRBV4-2 and TRBJ2-3; TRBD1 matches at 7 bases. With 2 bases clipped from V and 4 bases from J, the junction kept 21 bases outside the gene matches. Germline CDR1 LGHNA, CDR2 YNFKEQ. The CDR3 length is 20 residues. CDR3 DNA: TGTGCCAGCAGCCAACCGTGGCCCCGTCCGTCAGGGGGTGGTTCAGATACGCAGTATTTT. It yields the protein CASSQPWPRPSGGGSDTQYF.

V gene TRBV5-4 combines with J gene TRBJ2-7; 13 bases map to TRBD2. Unmatched junction bases numbered 0, after V lost 0 bases and J lost 6 bases. The CDR3 consists of 14 residues. Germline V gene data show CDR1 as SGHNT and CDR2 as YYREEE (reference sequence). CDR3: CASSLGLAGGEQYF. CDR3 DNA sequence: TGTGCCAGCAGCTTGGGACTAGCGGGAGGCGAGCAGTACTTC. Full variable domain (rest looked up from reference TRBV5-4 and TRBJ2-7): ETGVTQSPTHLIKTRGQQVTLRCSSQSGHNTVSWYQQALGQGPQFIFQYYREEENGRGNFPPRFSGLQFPNYSSELNVNALELDDSALYLCASSLGLAGGEQYFGPGTRLTVT.

The CDR3, as DNA: TGTGCCAGCAGTGAGGACAGGGTTTACAATGAGCAGTTCTTC. It encodes CASSEDRVYNEQFF. The rearrangement links TRBV2 to TRBJ2-1; TRBD1 matches 8 bases. CDR1 and CDR2 (germline): SNHLY, FYNNEI. The CDR3 is made up of 14 amino acids. V lost 3 bases to trimming and J lost 4 bases; unmatched junction nucleotides: 2.

This clone was recorded only once. The gene calls are TRBV9 and TRBJ2-3, with 7 bases that match TRBD2. Trimming at V came to 7 bases and at J to 0 bases, leaving 11 bases not matched to a gene. Germline assignment: CDR1 SGDLS and CDR2 YYNGEE. The CDR3 has 16 residues. CDR3 DNA sequence: TGTGCCAGCCCCTGCCCCCTAGCGGAAAGCACAGATACGCAGTATTTT. It yields the protein CASPCPLAESTDTQYF.

In this sample, this clone turned up once. This sequence joins TRBV7-9 and TRBJ2-3; 13 positions agree with TRBD2. Germline CDR1 and CDR2: SEHNR and FQNEAQ (reference sequence). This CDR3 contains 16 residues. V lost 7 bases and J lost 2; bases outside the gene matches: 6. CDR3 loop: CASTTGLAGPTDTQYF. The CDR3 DNA follows: TGTGCCAGCACCACGGGACTAGCGGGACCCACAGATACGCAGTATTTT.

The V call is TRBV7-6, the J call TRBJ1-2; 8 nucleotides line up with TRBD1. The CDR3 extends over 18 amino acids. Germline V gene data show CDR1 as SGHVS and CDR2 as FNYEAQ. With 4 bases clipped from V and 7 bases from J, the junction kept 20 bases outside the gene matches. CDR3 amino acids: CASSSQIGIQGAGSGYTF. For the CDR3, the DNA is TGTGCCAGCAGCTCCCAGATTGGTATCCAGGGGGCCGGATCTGGCTACACCTTC. Filled out from reference TRBV7-6 and TRBJ1-2, the complete variable domain reads GAGVSQSPRYKVTKRGQDVALRCDPISGHVSLYWYRQALGQGPEFLTYFNYEAQQDKSGLPNDRFSAERPEGSISTLTIQRTEQRDSAMYRCASSSQIGIQGAGSGYTFGSGTRLTVV.

The chain recombines TRBV10-3 with TRBJ1-1, with D perhaps matching TRBD1 (5 bases). The germline CDR1 and CDR2 sequences are ENHRY and SYGVKD. V lost 7 bases to trimming and J lost 1 base, with 10 bases between them. CDR3 length: 13 residues. The CDR3 spells CAINGGTNTEAFF. The CDR3 DNA is TGTGCCATCAACGGGGGGACGAACACTGAAGCTTTCTTT.

The rearrangement links TRBV30 to TRBJ1-6; D may be TRBD1 (6 bases). There are 19 residues in the CDR3. V shed 3 bases and J shed 3 bases, with 24 bases lying between them. The germline V gene has CDR1 GTSNPN and CDR2 SVGIG (reference sequence). Written as DNA, the CDR3 is TGTGCCTGGAGGTTGGGGCAGGGGCAAAGGGGACACTATAATTCACCCCTCCACTTT. Protein: CAWRLGQGQRGHYNSPLHF.

The count of this clone is one. The chain has TRBV7-9 and TRBJ2-2; maybe TRBD2 (6 bases). The CDR3 contains 15 residues. Germline V CDR1 and CDR2: SEHNR, FQNEAQ (reference sequence). Trimming cost V 7 bases and J 1 base, with 13 bases left between them. The CDR3 nucleotides read TGTGCCAGCAACAAACTGGGAGGGAACACCGGGGAGCTGTTTTTT. Translation gives CASNKLGGNTGELFF.

The V and J genes are TRBV3-1 (or the pseudogene TRBV3-2) and TRBJ2-5; possible D gene TRBD1, 6 bases. Per the germline V gene, CDR1 is LGHDT and CDR2 is YNNKEL (reference sequence). The CDR3 runs to 12 residues. The V and J ends lost 1 base and 7 bases respectively, with 7 bases between them. The CDR3 sequence: CASSQGGGTQYF. The CDR3, as DNA: TGTGCCAGCAGCCAAGGAGGGGGGACCCAGTACTTC.

This clone appeared a single time. The chain is built from TRBV9 and TRBJ1-2; tentative D call: TRBD1 (6 bases). Trimming took 3 bases from V and 6 from J, leaving 21 bases between them. This CDR3 comprises 16 residues. In germline, CDR1 is SGDLS, CDR2 YYNGEE. The CDR3 sequence is CASSAQNAGAHNGYTF. As DNA, the CDR3 is TGTGCCAGCAGCGCCCAAAATGCAGGGGCGCATAATGGCTACACCTTC.

A single count supports this clone. This chain connects TRBV6-5 to TRBJ2-5, with D possibly matching TRBD1 (7 bases). V gave up 6 bases and J gave up 4 bases, with 12 bases separating them. This CDR3 spans 13 amino acids. CDR1 and CDR2 from the germline V gene are MNHEY and SVGAGI. In DNA form, the CDR3 reads TGTGCCAGCAGCCGACAGGGAGGAGAGACCCAGTACTTC. This translates into CASSRQGGETQYF.

The chain uses TRBV11-2 and TRBJ1-1, with a weak D call TRBD1 (6 bases). This CDR3 comprises 16 residues. V was pared by 5 bases and J by 7 bases, with 23 bases between. Germline lookup yields CDR1 SGHAT and CDR2 FQNNGV. The CDR3 loop is CASSKAVGRGTGEAFF. DNA of the CDR3: TGTGCCAGCAGCAAGGCGGTTGGCAGGGGCACAGGTGAAGCTTTCTTT.

The chain carries TRBV7-9 and TRBJ2-4; 13 positions agree with TRBD2. The J segment lost 6 bases and the V segment lost 2 bases, leaving 10 bases of the junction unmatched. CDR1 is SEHNR and CDR2 is FQNEAQ in the germline V gene (reference sequence). This CDR3 is built from 18 residues. CDR3 amino acids: CASSLNGLAGVALNIQYF. Here the CDR3 DNA reads TGTGCCAGCAGCTTAAATGGACTAGCGGGAGTAGCGTTAAACATTCAGTACTTC.

The genes are TRBV2 and TRBJ1-5; weak D call: TRBD1 (6 bases). CDR1 SNHLY and CDR2 FYNNEI come from the germline V gene. The CDR3 contains 13 residues. Trimming took off 11 bases at V and 3 bases at J, with 14 bases between the two ends. The CDR3 protein is CALRKGVNQPQHF. Written as DNA, the CDR3 is TGTGCCTTACGTAAGGGGGTCAATCAGCCCCAGCATTTT.

The V gene is TRBV5-6, the J gene TRBJ1-2; D is undetermined. V lost 2 bases and J 5 bases, leaving 16 bases between the germline ends. Germline V gives CDR1 SGHDT, CDR2 YYEEEE. The CDR3 loop spans 15 amino acids. This chain's CDR3 is CASSFIEIEAYGYTF. CDR3 coding DNA: TGTGCCAGCAGCTTCATTGAGATCGAGGCATATGGCTACACCTTC.